The clone carrying this TCR beta chain appeared a single time. What it binds is unknown. The sample originates from a study of cytomegalovirus exposure and HLA in healthy donors. Study outcomes and limitations: In a later analysis, an Asian-associated ancestry cluster reportedly showed fewer N-insertions than the approximately 670-donor mean. With high specificity and sensitivity, the classifier reportedly diagnosed cytomegalovirus status.

This CDR3 has 15 amino acids. With 1 base removed from V and 0 bases from J, the gap between germline ends came to 10 bases. CDR1 and CDR2 from the germline V gene are SGHDN and FVKESK. Vbeta (60) and Jbeta (13) primers were used in the PCR. Clones were sequenced by immunoSEQ multiplex PCR, and TCRdb holds only the in-frame ones, with some missing. Altogether just over 95,000 clones are present, roughly 82% being singletons, with the ten largest covering approximately 8.4%. This clonotype was obtained from a human donor in good health. The sequenced material came from PBMCs. The chain couples TRBV14 to TRBJ2-7; tentatively, D is TRBD2 (5 bases). CDR3: CASSQVGSISYEQYF. The CDR3 nucleotides read TGTGCCAGCAGCCAAGTGGGGAGTATCTCCTACGAGCAGTACTTC.